This passage covers 30 T cell receptor beta chains from one sample sequenced in a study of PD-1 blockade in classical Hodgkin lymphoma (dated by TCRdb to between 2020 and 2021). Receptor libraries were prepared by the immunoSEQ multiplex PCR assay. TCRdb carries this immuneACCESS record with in-frame sequences only. Its versions omit some clonotypes, under half of them owing to an unresolved V gene in the studies checked, with the rest unexplained. The sample profile shows about 36,000 clones; around 63% of them were found once. The ten largest make up roughly 13% of the sample. According to the study, the label for this sample's time point signals: cycle 2 day 1 (C2D1) of nivolumab. Every trial patient had relapsed after autologous stem cell transplantation, and cohorts A, B and C differed in prior brentuximab vedotin exposure. This specimen was peripheral blood mononuclear cells (PBMCs), taken before the second cycle of nivolumab. These receptors were obtained from a human donor with classical Hodgkin lymphoma.

This clone was recorded only once. The chain employs TRBV10-3 and TRBJ1-2; D is unresolved. The V and J ends lost 6 bases and 4 bases respectively, with 15 bases between them. The length of the CDR3 is 14 residues. Germline loops: CDR1 ENHRY, CDR2 SYGVKD. CDR3 bases: TGTGCCATCAGCGGCAGCCTTTGGGCCTATGGCTACACCTTC. This translates into CAISGSLWAYGYTF.

The chain is built from TRBV6-6 and TRBJ1-1, with TRBD1 as a possible D gene (5 bases). Trimming removed 0 bases from V and 8 bases from J, with 13 bases in between. Germline V gene data show CDR1 as MNHNY and CDR2 as SVGAGI (reference sequence). The CDR3 consists of 14 residues. CDR3 sequence: CASSYSEGLGEAFF. CDR3 in DNA: TGTGCCAGCAGTTACTCGGAGGGGTTGGGGGAAGCTTTCTTT.

The chain carries TRBV28 and TRBJ1-5; D not resolved. The germline V and J ends were trimmed by 3 bases and 0 bases, with 9 bases remaining between them. The CDR3 loop spans 15 amino acids. Germline V gene data show CDR1 as MDHEN and CDR2 as SYDVKM. The CDR3 bases are TGTGCCAGCAGTTTGGACGGGAGTAGCAATCAGCCCCAGCATTTT. This sequence encodes CASSLDGSSNQPQHF.

The V call is TRBV10-3, the J call TRBJ2-7; D is ambiguous. Germline-derived CDR1 and CDR2 are ENHRY and SYGVKD. CDR3 size: 12 residues. V was shortened by 0 bases and J by 4 bases, with 4 bases between the two germline ends. CDR3 DNA: TGTGCCATCAGTGAGTCGAAATACGAGCAGTACTTC. Translation gives CAISESKYEQYF.

This chain uses TRBV19 with TRBJ1-4, with D perhaps matching TRBD1 (5 bases). Germline CDR1 and CDR2: LNHDA and SQIVND (reference sequence). The CDR3 extends over 15 amino acids. V lost 5 bases, J lost 2 bases, and 12 bases lay in between. CDR3 nucleotide sequence: TGTGCCAGTAGTGACAGACAGCTTACTAATGAAAAACTGTTTTTT. Amino acids: CASSDRQLTNEKLFF.

This clone was observed a few times. This chain links TRBV19 with TRBJ2-6, with a tentative D call TRBD1 (5 bases). Trimming left V 6 bases short and J 2 bases short, with 11 bases between. Germline V lookup: CDR1 LNHDA, CDR2 SQIVND (reference sequence). The CDR3 totals 15 residues. The DNA for the CDR3 is TGTGCCAGTAGGATACAGGCTGCTGGGGCCAACGTCCTGACTTTC. Translated: CASRIQAAGANVLTF.

The genes are TRBV28 and TRBJ1-3; weak D call: TRBD1 (6 bases). From germline, CDR1 is MDHEN and CDR2 SYDVKM. The CDR3 covers 15 residues. V dropped 3 bases and J dropped 2 bases, with 11 bases sitting between them. This CDR3 reads CASSLPSGAGNTIYF. The DNA for the CDR3 is TGTGCCAGCAGTTTGCCCTCAGGGGCTGGAAACACCATATATTTT.

This rearrangement joins TRBV28 to TRBJ1-2; D call uncertain. CDR1 and CDR2 (germline): MDHEN, SYDVKM. The CDR3 totals 14 residues. V dropped 9 bases and J dropped 2 bases, with 16 bases sitting between them. DNA for the CDR3: TGTGCCAGTAGGGCCCACAAAGAAAACTATGGCTACACCTTC. Amino acid sequence: CASRAHKENYGYTF.

The J gene is TRBJ2-7, the V gene TRBV10-3, with D uncertain. Germline CDR1 is ENHRY and CDR2 is SYGVKD. The CDR3 has 12 amino acids. V dropped 8 bases and J dropped 0 bases, with 8 bases sitting between them. For the CDR3, the DNA is TGTGCCATCGCAGACCTCTCCTACGAGCAGTACTTC. Its translation: CAIADLSYEQYF.

This clone was seen more than once but under ten times. This sequence joins TRBV6-5 and TRBJ2-1; maybe TRBD1 (5 bases). V was trimmed by 8 bases and J by 0 bases, leaving 14 bases between them. The CDR3 is made up of 15 amino acids. In germline, CDR1 is MNHEY, CDR2 SVGAGI. The CDR3 spells CASGQGLSSYNEQFF. CDR3 nucleotide sequence: TGTGCCAGCGGCCAGGGCCTGAGCTCCTACAATGAGCAGTTCTTC.

V and J are TRBV6-6 and TRBJ1-2; D uncertain. This CDR3 has 12 amino acids. Germline CDR1 is MNHNY and CDR2 is SVGAGI (reference sequence). V gave up 5 bases and J gave up 8 bases, with 12 bases separating them. The CDR3 DNA reads as TGTGCCAGCAGTCAGAGAATGGGAGGCTACACCTTC. Amino acids: CASSQRMGGYTF.

V usage is TRBV27 and J usage is TRBJ1-2; 7 positions agree with TRBD1. Germline V gene sequence: CDR1 MNHEY, CDR2 SMNVEV (reference sequence). With V trimmed by 3 bases and J by 4 bases, 8 bases remained unmatched. CDR3 length: 15 amino acids. The CDR3 DNA is TGTGCCAGCAGTTTCGACAGGGCGCGGGTCTATGGCTACACCTTC. It encodes CASSFDRARVYGYTF.

This clone is medium-sized by share. The rearrangement joins TRBV27 to TRBJ1-2, with TRBD1 matching 7 bases. This CDR3 contains 15 residues. Trimming at V came to 4 bases and at J to 6 bases, leaving 11 bases not matched to a gene. CDR1 is MNHEY, CDR2 SMNVEV, per germline (reference sequence). CDR3 nucleotide sequence: TGTGCCAGCAGTTCATATCAGGGGGGGCGGGATGGCTACACCTTC. Translating it yields CASSSYQGGRDGYTF.

The chain employs TRBV19 and TRBJ2-1; 14 nucleotides agree with TRBD2. V was clipped by 5 bases and J by 16 bases; unmatched bases: 13. The CDR3 is made up of 15 amino acids. Looked up from germline, CDR1 is LNHDA and CDR2 is SQIVND (reference sequence). In nucleotides, the CDR3 is TGTGCCAGTAGTGCAGAGACTAGCGGGAGGGCCGGGGAATTCTTC. Translated, it gives CASSAETSGRAGEFF.

Here the CDR3 reads CAWTQDVTLGTEAFF. The CDR3, as DNA: TGTGCCTGGACCCAAGACGTGACCCTTGGCACTGAAGCTTTCTTT. The V gene is TRBV30, the J gene TRBJ1-1; no reliable D call. The germline CDR1 and CDR2 sequences are GTSNPN and SVGIG (reference sequence). Trimming took 4 bases from V and 4 from J, leaving 19 bases between them. This CDR3 is built from 15 residues.

This chain connects TRBV2 to TRBJ2-7, with a weak D call TRBD2 (5 bases). V dropped 5 bases and J dropped 2 bases, with 13 bases sitting between them. From germline, CDR1 is SNHLY and CDR2 FYNNEI. The CDR3 extends over 14 amino acids. CDR3 loop: CASSSRELTYEQYF. The CDR3, as DNA: TGTGCCAGCAGTTCTCGGGAATTAACCTACGAGCAGTACTTC.

The rearrangement joins TRBV28 to TRBJ2-5, with 9 bases fitting TRBD1. Trimming took 5 bases from V and 4 from J; bases not matched to a gene: 2. The CDR3 is 13 amino acids. Per the germline V gene, CDR1 is MDHEN and CDR2 is SYDVKM. CDR3 bases: TGTGCCAGCAGTAAGACAGGGGGAGAGACCCAGTACTTC. Its translation is CASSKTGGETQYF.

By share, this clone ranks as medium-sized. V gene TRBV28 combines with J gene TRBJ1-6; 8 bases map to TRBD1. CDR1 MDHEN and CDR2 SYDVKM come from the germline V gene. The V gene end was trimmed by 5 bases and the J gene end by 8 bases; junction bases not matched to a gene: 5. The CDR3 runs to 14 residues. The CDR3 bases are TGTGCCAGCAGTCCCTACAGGGGGGATTCACCCCTCCACTTT. Its translation: CASSPYRGDSPLHF.

This chain uses TRBV25-1 with TRBJ2-7; 9 positions agree with TRBD2. Germline-derived CDR1 and CDR2 are MGHDK and SYGVNS. This CDR3 is built from 14 residues. With 4 bases clipped from V and 5 bases from J, the junction kept 6 bases outside the gene matches. CDR3 DNA: TGTGCCAGCAGTGGTAGCGGGAGATCGAACGAGCAGTACTTC. This codes for CASSGSGRSNEQYF.

This clone was detected only a few times. This chain connects TRBV7-8 to TRBJ2-2; 9 bases line up with TRBD2. The germline V gene encodes CDR1 SGHVS and CDR2 FQNEAQ. The CDR3 consists of 16 residues. The V gene end was trimmed by 5 bases and the J gene end by 3 bases; junction bases not matched to a gene: 7. The CDR3 DNA reads TGTGCCAGCAGCGTCCCAGCGGGGGGCTACACCGGGGAGCTGTTTTTT. Protein sequence: CASSVPAGGYTGELFF.

This chain uses TRBV25-1 with TRBJ1-2; perhaps TRBD1 as D (5 bases). Germline CDR1 reads MGHDK; CDR2 reads SYGVNS. Trimming removed 4 bases from V and 4 bases from J, with 7 bases in between. The length of the CDR3 is 12 residues. CDR3 amino acids: CASSGQTYGYTF. The CDR3 nucleotides read TGTGCCAGCAGTGGACAGACCTATGGCTACACCTTC.

Regarding this clone: Other DNA sequences in this specimen translate into the identical CDR3. The chain carries TRBV28 and TRBJ1-2; D is possibly TRBD1 (5 bases). The CDR3 is made up of 12 amino acids. Between the trimmed V and J ends, which lost 5 bases and 4 bases, there was a span of 8 bases. In germline, CDR1 is MDHEN, CDR2 SYDVKM. The CDR3 nucleotides read TGTGCCAGCAGTCCCGGGGGCTATGGCTACACCTTC. This encodes CASSPGGYGYTF.

The chain uses TRBV4-1 and TRBJ2-1; tentative D call: TRBD1 (7 bases). Trimming stripped 3 bases from V and 6 bases from J, with 21 bases between. CDR1 is MGHRA, CDR2 YSYEKL, per germline. This CDR3 is 17 amino acids long. CDR3 sequence: CASSHRLREAGGNEQFF. As DNA, the CDR3 is TGCGCCAGCAGCCATCGCCTCAGGGAGGCAGGGGGCAATGAGCAGTTCTTC.

This chain uses TRBV2 with TRBJ1-2; D possibly corresponds to TRBD1 (6 bases). This CDR3 contains 14 residues. Germline V CDR1 and CDR2: SNHLY, FYNNEI. The V and J ends lost 8 bases and 8 bases respectively, with 21 bases between them. The chain's CDR3 is CASQGMGALGGYTF. CDR3 DNA: TGTGCCAGCCAGGGAATGGGGGCATTAGGGGGCTACACCTTC.

The J gene is TRBJ2-4, the V gene TRBV5-1; the D gene is possibly TRBD1 (6 bases). The CDR3 runs to 12 residues. V lost 4 bases and J lost 16, with 18 bases in between. Germline lookup yields CDR1 SGHRS and CDR2 YFSETQ. The CDR3 is CASSLSGVWFYF. The CDR3 nucleotides read TGCGCCAGCAGCCTTTCAGGGGTGTGGTTTTACTTC.

The V gene is TRBV15, the J gene TRBJ2-1; weak D call: TRBD1 (6 bases). Trimming removed 0 bases at V and 1 base at J, with 7 bases between. The CDR3 is 15 amino acids. Germline values: CDR1 LNHNV, CDR2 YYDKDF (reference sequence). As DNA, the CDR3 is TGTGCCACCAGCAGAGATGGACAGTCCTACAATGAGCAGTTCTTC. It encodes CATSRDGQSYNEQFF.

The rearrangement uses TRBV19 and TRBJ1-5; D gene uncertain. The V gene's germline CDR1 is LNHDA and CDR2 SQIVND (reference sequence). The CDR3 runs 12 residues. The V gene lost 5 bases and the J gene lost 5 bases, with 7 bases spanning the gap. The chain's CDR3 is CASSFVDQPQHF. CDR3 bases: TGTGCCAGTAGTTTCGTGGATCAGCCCCAGCATTTT.

V and J are TRBV30 and TRBJ2-3; D ambiguous. Germline V CDR1 and CDR2: GTSNPN, SVGIG (reference sequence). The germline V and J ends were trimmed by 1 base and 3 bases, with 11 bases remaining between them. This CDR3 region has 14 residues. The CDR3 DNA reads TGTGCCTGGAGTGGACCCTGGTATACAGATACGCAGTATTTT. Amino acids: CAWSGPWYTDTQYF.

The rearrangement joins TRBV15 to TRBJ1-2; D remains ambiguous. Trimming removed 0 bases from V and 5 bases from J, with 10 bases in between. Germline V gives CDR1 LNHNV, CDR2 YYDKDF (reference sequence). The CDR3 extends over 14 amino acids. The CDR3 bases are TGTGCCACCAGCAGAGATCAGGTTGAATATGGCTACACCTTC. This encodes CATSRDQVEYGYTF.

The V call is TRBV15, the J call TRBJ2-1; 10 bases agree with TRBD2. The V gene end was trimmed by 6 bases and the J gene end by 8 bases; junction bases not matched to a gene: 7. CDR3 size: 14 residues. Germline loops: CDR1 LNHNV, CDR2 YYDKDF (reference sequence). The CDR3 DNA sequence: TGTGCCACCAGGGTCTCTAGCGGGAGTGATGAGCAGTTCTTC. This sequence encodes CATRVSSGSDEQFF.